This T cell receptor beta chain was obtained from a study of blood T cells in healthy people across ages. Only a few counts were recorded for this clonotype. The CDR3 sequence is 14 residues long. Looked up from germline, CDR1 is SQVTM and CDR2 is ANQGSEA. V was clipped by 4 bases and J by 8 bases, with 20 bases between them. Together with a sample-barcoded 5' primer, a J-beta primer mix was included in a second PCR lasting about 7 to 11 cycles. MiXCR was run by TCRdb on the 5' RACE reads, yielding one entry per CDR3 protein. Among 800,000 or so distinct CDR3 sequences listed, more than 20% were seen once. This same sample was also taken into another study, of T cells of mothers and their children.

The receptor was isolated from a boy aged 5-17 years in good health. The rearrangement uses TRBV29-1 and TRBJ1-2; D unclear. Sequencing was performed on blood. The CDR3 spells CSVGGHLSQWGYTF. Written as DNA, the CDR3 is TGCAGCGTTGGTGGTCACCTATCTCAGTGGGGCTACACCTTC.